A single sample gave rise to the 10 T cell receptor beta chains below, sequenced in a study of blood T cell repertoires in COVID-19. Method: immunoSEQ multiplex PCR; TCRdb's copy keeps in-frame clones and lacks some. The data hold around 190,000 clones, with roughly 77% observed a single time. Specimen: peripheral blood. The receptors derive from a man aged 70-80 years with active or convalescent COVID-19.

This clone was counted once. The gene calls are TRBV11-2 and TRBJ2-3; D is undetermined. Trimming removed 1 base from V and 1 base from J, with 12 bases in between. This CDR3 comprises 16 residues. The germline V gene encodes CDR1 SGHAT and CDR2 FQNNGV. CDR3 amino acids: CASSLGVRQGTDTQYF. The DNA of the CDR3 is TGTGCCAGCAGCTTAGGGGTTAGGCAGGGCACAGATACGCAGTATTTT. The whole variable domain, filled in from reference TRBV11-2 and TRBJ2-3, reads EAGVAQSPRYKIIEKRQSVAFWCNPISGHATLYWYQQILGQGPKLLIQFQNNGVVDDSQLPKDRFSAERLKGVDSTLKIQPAKLEDSAVYLCASSLGVRQGTDTQYFGPGTRLTVL.

The CDR3 spells CASSFNRADNEQFF. The CDR3 nucleotides read TGTGCCAGCAGCTTTAACAGGGCCGACAATGAGCAGTTCTTC. This chain links TRBV11-2 with TRBJ2-1; weak D call: TRBD1 (6 bases). V was clipped by 3 bases and J by 5 bases, with 11 bases between them. The CDR3 extends over 14 amino acids. Germline CDR1 SGHAT, CDR2 FQNNGV.

The V call is TRBV6-5, the J call TRBJ1-5; 7 bases line up with TRBD1. Germline lookup yields CDR1 MNHEY and CDR2 SVGAGI. This CDR3 is built from 15 residues. The junction had 9 bases not matched to a gene; V was cut back by 5 bases and J by 5 bases. In DNA, the CDR3 is TGTGCCAGCAGTACGGGACAGAGGCACGATCAGCCCCAGCATTTT. Translation: CASSTGQRHDQPQHF.

The CDR3 reads CASSLGTSGGDEQFF. Here the CDR3 DNA reads TGTGCCAGCAGCCTCGGGACTAGCGGGGGGGATGAGCAGTTCTTC. The V gene is TRBV11-3, the J gene TRBJ2-1, with 16 bases aligning to TRBD2. Germline V CDR1 and CDR2: SGHNT, YENEEA. V trimming: 5 bases; J trimming: 8 bases; junction bases outside the gene matches: 3. This CDR3 region has 15 residues. Full variable domain (missing parts from reference TRBV11-3 and TRBJ2-1): EAGVVQSPRYKIIEKKQPVAFWCNPISGHNTLYWYLQNLGQGPELLIRYENEEAVDDSQLPKDRFSAERLKGVDSTLKIQPAELGDSAVYLCASSLGTSGGDEQFFGPGTRLTVL.

This clone was observed a single time. CDR3 coding DNA: TGTGCCAGCAGTTACTCGAGGACAGGGAACGAGCAGTACTTC. It yields the protein CASSYSRTGNEQYF. The chain has TRBV6-5 and TRBJ2-7, with TRBD1 identical over 8 bases. CDR1 MNHEY and CDR2 SVGAGI come from the germline V gene. The CDR3 contains 14 residues. V was pared by 0 bases and J by 5 bases, with 3 bases of the junction left unmatched.

The chain links TRBV6-5 to TRBJ1-1; a weak D match, TRBD1 (5 bases). Looked up from germline, CDR1 is MNHEY and CDR2 is SVGAGI. The CDR3 is 15 residues long. Between the trimmed V and J ends, which lost 0 bases and 1 base, there was a span of 9 bases. The CDR3: CASSYSGRGNTEAFF. CDR3 DNA: TGTGCCAGCAGTTACTCTGGTAGGGGGAACACTGAAGCTTTCTTT.

The chain is built from TRBV7-8 and TRBJ1-3; the D is unclear. V lost 3 bases and J 0 bases, leaving 9 bases between the germline ends. This CDR3 spans 15 amino acids. CDR1 and CDR2 from the germline V gene are SGHVS and FQNEAQ. Here the CDR3 reads CASSLGTGSGNTIYF. The DNA of the CDR3 is TGTGCCAGCAGCTTGGGTACGGGCTCTGGAAACACCATATATTTT.

The chain has TRBV6-5 and TRBJ1-3; D is unclear. The length of the CDR3 is 12 residues. V lost 6 bases and J 2 bases, leaving 5 bases between the germline ends. Per the germline V gene, CDR1 is MNHEY and CDR2 is SVGAGI. DNA of the CDR3: TGTGCCAGCAGAGCGGCTGGAAACACCATATATTTT. Protein product: CASRAAGNTIYF.

This chain uses TRBV3-1 (or the pseudogene TRBV3-2) with TRBJ1-3; 7 nucleotides match TRBD1. CDR3 length: 14 residues. Germline CDR1 is LGHDT and CDR2 is YNNKEL (reference sequence). Trimming took 2 bases from V and 3 from J; bases not matched to a gene: 1. CDR3: CASSQRDSGNTIYF. The CDR3 DNA reads as TGTGCCAGCAGCCAACGGGACAGTGGAAACACCATATATTTT.

The chain employs TRBV7-2 and TRBJ2-2; 8 nucleotides line up with TRBD2. V dropped 2 bases and J dropped 6; count of bases not matched to a gene: 8. From germline, CDR1 is SGHTA and CDR2 FQGNSA. This CDR3 contains 16 residues. In DNA form, the CDR3 reads TGTGCCAGCAGCTTATTCTCGGGGGGGGCCGCCGGGGAGCTGTTTTTT. As protein: CASSLFSGGAAGELFF.